These T cell receptor beta chains were read from a single sample in a study of blood T cell repertoires in COVID-19. Method: immunoSEQ multiplex PCR; TCRdb's copy keeps in-frame clones and lacks some. Here the sample spans around 260,000 clones, over 75% being singletons. Sequences were obtained from peripheral blood. These receptors originate from a human donor in a cohort sampled during active COVID-19. CDR3s include the opening cysteine and the closing phenylalanine or tryptophan. A D gene is named only where the DNA matches it firmly. Some rows have no size entry. The others give once, few or many, or a class for an expanded clone.

CDR3nt	CDR3aa	v_gene	abundance	d_gene	j_gene
TGTGCCAGCAGTCCCGTGGTGGCAGTTATGAACACTGAAGCTTTCTTT	CASSPVVAVMNTEAFF	TRBV28	-	-	TRBJ1-1
TGCGCCAGCAGCCAAGGGGTTATCCGGGGTGAGCAGTTCTTC	CASSQGVIRGEQFF	TRBV4-3	-	-	TRBJ2-1
TGTGCCAGCTCACCAGTCCCACAGGGCCCTACGAACACCGGGGAGCTGTTTTTT	CASSPVPQGPTNTGELFF	TRBV18	once	-	TRBJ2-2
TGTGCCAGCAGCATGATCCGGGACGAGCAGTACTTC	CASSMIRDEQYF	TRBV21-1	-	-	TRBJ2-7
TGTGCCAGCAGCTCCTCACGGGGGACTCAAGAAAAACTGTTTTTT	CASSSSRGTQEKLFF	TRBV5-4	-	-	TRBJ1-4
TGTGCCAGCTCACCATCGGGAGGAGGGTCACCCCTCCACTTT	CASSPSGGGSPLHF	TRBV18	-	-	TRBJ1-6
TGTGCCAGCAGCCGGGGGCCGACTAGCGGGCAGTACTTC	CASSRGPTSGQYF	TRBV11-3	-	TRBD2	TRBJ2-7
TGCGCCAGCAGCTTGATCGGGACAGCTAACTATGGCTACACCTTC	CASSLIGTANYGYTF	TRBV5-1	-	TRBD1	TRBJ1-2
TGTGCCAGCAGCCCTCGGACTGGCTACAATGAGCAGTTCTTC	CASSPRTGYNEQFF	TRBV4-2	-	-	TRBJ2-1
TGTGCCAGCAGCTCTTGGGGGGACCCCGCCGAGCTGTTTTTT	CASSSWGDPAELFF	TRBV9	-	-	TRBJ2-2
TGTGCCAGCAGCTTGGGAGACTACGAGCAGTACTTC	CASSLGDYEQYF	TRBV7-9	few	-	TRBJ2-7
TGTGCCAGCAGCCTAGGACAGACTAACACTGAAGCTTTCTTT	CASSLGQTNTEAFF	TRBV3-1/TRBV3-2	-	-	TRBJ1-1
TGTGCCAGCAGTGACTACAGCACGGGAGAGTATGGCTACACCTTC	CASSDYSTGEYGYTF	TRBV25-1	-	-	TRBJ1-2
TGTGCCATCCTAACTTACAATGAGCAGTTCTTC	CAILTYNEQFF	TRBV28	-	-	TRBJ2-1
TGTGCCAGCATCCCCCGGGACAGAGGAAGCTCCTACGAGCAGTACTTC	CASIPRDRGSSYEQYF	TRBV2	-	TRBD1	TRBJ2-7
TGCGCCAGCAGGGGGCGTATCCCTATCTACGAGCAGTACTTC	CASRGRIPIYEQYF	TRBV10-2	-	-	TRBJ2-7
TGTGCCAGCAGCGTCAGGGTTACAACAGATACGCAGTATTTT	CASSVRVTTDTQYF	TRBV5-5	-	-	TRBJ2-3
TGCGCCAGCAGCGACCGTGCGGGGTTAGGGGAAGCTTTCTTT	CASSDRAGLGEAFF	TRBV5-1	-	-	TRBJ1-1